This record concerns one T cell receptor (beta chain) sequence. The data were produced by immunoSEQ multiplex PCR, yet TCRdb's version contains in-frame clones alone and is incomplete. This sample has around 1.4 million clones, with approximately 98.5% found just once. The sample belongs to a study of shared clonotypes between healthy human individuals. The donors were adults (healthy and HIV-negative) with no recent acute infections or vaccinations. Germline CDR1 is MGHRA and CDR2 is YSYEKL. The CDR3 runs to 13 residues. J was trimmed by 3 bases and V by 3 bases; bases with no gene match: 2. This TCR was recovered from a man aged 25 to 40 in good health. The sample comprised naive CD4+ T cells sorted from blood. Subset meaning: CD45RA+ positively selected. This rearrangement joins TRBV4-1 to TRBJ2-7; 7 bases match TRBD1. The CDR3 sequence is CASSHRQGYEQYF. CDR3 nucleotides: TGCGCCAGCAGCCACCGACAGGGCTACGAGCAGTACTTC.